A single sample is the source of the 5 T cell receptor beta chains below, sequenced in a study of OX40 agonist ivuxolimab in advanced cancers. This table comes from immunoSEQ multiplex PCR, and its TCRdb copy is limited to in-frame clones, with some not included. The data show some 25,000 clones, about 86% seen once. The source was CD4+ or CD8+ T cells sorted from blood, collected in a trial of the OX40 agonist ivuxolimab. These receptor sequences come from an adult with an advanced solid tumor such as melanoma, head and neck, liver or kidney cancer.

The chain uses TRBV29-1 and TRBJ2-7, with 8 bases fitting TRBD1. Looked up from germline, CDR1 is SQVTM and CDR2 is ANQGSEA. CDR3 length: 13 amino acids. Trimming took 5 bases from V and 5 from J; bases not matched to a gene: 8. CDR3 region: CSVSGRGHDEQYF. CDR3 DNA sequence: TGCAGCGTTAGCGGCAGGGGGCATGACGAGCAGTACTTC.

This sequence joins TRBV27 and TRBJ1-2, with 8 bases that match TRBD1. Trimming cost V 5 bases and J 4 bases; bases outside gene matches: 12. CDR1 and CDR2 (germline): MNHEY, SMNVEV (reference sequence). The CDR3 loop spans 16 amino acids. Written as DNA, the CDR3 is TGTGCCAGCAGTCCTCAGACCGGGACAGGCGCCTATGGCTACACCTTC. Its translation: CASSPQTGTGAYGYTF.

This rearrangement joins TRBV19 to TRBJ2-1; weak D call: TRBD2 (6 bases). The CDR3 consists of 17 residues. Trimming took 2 bases from V and 0 from J, leaving 14 bases between them. CDR1 and CDR2 (germline): LNHDA, SQIVND (reference sequence). The CDR3 DNA reads as TGTGCCAGTAGTATAAGGGGCGGAGGGTTCTCCTACAATGAGCAGTTCTTC. This encodes CASSIRGGGFSYNEQFF.

This sequence joins TRBV5-5 and TRBJ2-7; the D is unclear. Trimming cost V 2 bases and J 2 bases, with 8 bases left between them. Germline assignment: CDR1 SGHKS and CDR2 YYEKEE (reference sequence). This CDR3 has 13 residues. Here the CDR3 DNA reads TGTGCCAGCAGCTTCGGCCATACCTACGAGCAGTACTTC. It encodes CASSFGHTYEQYF.

The V call is TRBV5-1, the J call TRBJ2-1; no definite D call. Germline lookup yields CDR1 SGHRS and CDR2 YFSETQ. V lost 4 bases and J 3 bases, leaving 17 bases between the germline ends. This CDR3 has 16 amino acids. The CDR3 DNA reads as TGCGCCAGCAGCGTCGCCTGGGCAGGAGTCTACAATGAGCAGTTCTTC. It codes for CASSVAWAGVYNEQFF.